A selection of T cell receptor beta chains follows, all from one sample in a study of blood T cell repertoires in COVID-19. The protocol was immunoSEQ multiplex PCR, while the TCRdb copy is restricted to in-frame clones and leaves out a portion. The sample records tens of thousands of clones, roughly nine tenths being singletons. Sequenced: peripheral blood. Source of these receptors: a man in his fifties or sixties with COVID-19, enrolled during active disease. Each CDR3 is given with its conserved first and last residue. The D gene is left open where the match is weak. Size values are once, few and many counts, or a class for expanded clones, and some rows have none.

length	V	D	J	size	CDR3	DNA
13	TRBV12-3/TRBV12-4	TRBD1	TRBJ2-7	NA	CASRGDSAYEQYF	TGTGCCAGCAGGGGGGACAGCGCCTACGAGCAGTACTTC
11	TRBV5-1	NA	TRBJ2-5	NA	CASSLQETQYF	TGCGCCAGCAGCCTCCAGGAGACCCAGTACTTC
13	TRBV24-1	NA	TRBJ1-5	NA	CATSDYKDQPQHF	TGTGCCACCAGTGATTACAAAGATCAGCCCCAGCATTTT
15	TRBV5-5	TRBD2	TRBJ2-3	NA	CASSHQRERADTQYF	TGTGCCAGCAGCCATCAGCGGGAGAGGGCTGATACGCAGTATTTT
14	TRBV3-1/TRBV3-2	NA	TRBJ2-2	NA	CASSQSQGNGELFF	TGTGCCAGCAGCCAGAGTCAGGGTAACGGGGAGCTGTTTTTT
15	TRBV7-7	TRBD1	TRBJ2-5	once	CASSSGTGGIGTQYF	TGTGCTAGCAGCTCCGGGACAGGGGGCATCGGGACCCAGTACTTC
12	TRBV18	NA	TRBJ2-5	NA	CASSQNQETQYF	TGTGCCAGCTCTCAAAATCAAGAGACCCAGTACTTC
12	TRBV11-2	TRBD2	TRBJ2-7	NA	CASSPPGGEQYF	TGTGCCAGCAGCCCCCCGGGGGGCGAGCAGTACTTC
15	TRBV30	TRBD1	TRBJ1-2	NA	CAWSADRGQTYGYTF	TGTGCCTGGAGTGCCGACAGGGGACAGACCTATGGCTACACCTTC
13	TRBV5-5	NA	TRBJ2-3	NA	CASSSEGQDTQYF	TGTGCCAGCAGCTCGGAGGGCCAAGATACGCAGTATTTT